These 5 T cell receptor beta chains were sequenced from one sample in a study of CD8 T cells in ankylosing spondylitis. Study findings and constraints: A TCR beta motif made of 7 to 9 highly homologous variants seemed typical of ankylosing spondylitis blood.

TCRdb re-called the 5' RACE reads through MiXCR, storing one row per CDR3 protein. The sample records roughly 440,000 distinct CDR3 sequences, roughly 17% being singletons. Their antigen targets remain unknown. The sample was blood, either unsorted or a sorted T cell fraction (not recorded which). The receptors derive from a male donor with ankylosing spondylitis.

This clonotype occurred a few times. V usage is TRBV12-3 or TRBV12-4 and J usage is TRBJ1-2; D remains unclear. The CDR3 is made up of 13 amino acids. The V end was cut by 9 bases, the J end by 7 bases, with 18 bases between. The CDR3 loop reads CASSTLLGGGYTF. CDR3 in DNA: TGTGCCAGTAGTACTCTGTTGGGTGGTGGCTACACCTTC.

J is TRBJ2-1 and V is TRBV9, with 7 bases that match TRBD1. V lost 3 bases and J lost 7; bases outside the gene matches: 10. Germline CDR1 SGDLS, CDR2 YYNGEE. The CDR3 has 15 residues. This chain's CDR3 is CASSARQGGLNEQFF. The CDR3 nucleotides are TGTGCCAGCAGCGCCCGACAGGGTGGATTGAATGAGCAGTTCTTC.

The chain is built from TRBV3-1 and TRBJ2-1, with TRBD1 matching 12 bases. With V trimmed by 5 bases and J by 0 bases, 17 bases remained unmatched. Germline V lookup: CDR1 LGHDT, CDR2 YNNKEL (reference sequence). This CDR3 is 21 amino acids long. The chain's CDR3 is CASSGASPGQGARGSYNEQFF. CDR3 DNA: TGTGCCAGCAGCGGGGCCTCCCCGGGACAGGGGGCGCGGGGCTCCTACAATGAGCAGTTCTTC.

This clonotype was seen only a few times. This chain connects TRBV7-9 to TRBJ1-2; a possible D gene is TRBD1 (5 bases). Germline V CDR1 and CDR2: SEHNR, FQNEAQ (reference sequence). This CDR3 has 13 amino acids. V dropped 7 bases and J dropped 7 bases, with 16 bases sitting between them. This chain's CDR3 is CASTPVGHGGYTF. DNA for the CDR3: TGTGCCAGCACTCCGGTGGGGCACGGTGGCTACACCTTC.

This clonotype was detected only a few times. The rearrangement links TRBV7-2 to TRBJ2-3; maybe TRBD1 (6 bases). Looked up from germline, CDR1 is SGHTA and CDR2 is FQGNSA. The V end was cut by 4 bases, the J end by 8 bases, with 16 bases between. This CDR3 comprises 14 residues. Here the CDR3 DNA reads TGTGCCAGCAGCTATGGACAGCAGAAGGGTACGCAGTATTTT. Translating it yields CASSYGQQKGTQYF. The full variable domain, rest sourced from reference TRBV7-2 and TRBJ2-3, is GAGVSQSPSNKVTEKGKDVELRCDPISGHTALYWYRQSLGQGLEFLIYFQGNSAPDKSGLPSDRFSAERTGGSVSTLTIQRTQQEDSAVYLCASSYGQQKGTQYFGPGTRLTVL.